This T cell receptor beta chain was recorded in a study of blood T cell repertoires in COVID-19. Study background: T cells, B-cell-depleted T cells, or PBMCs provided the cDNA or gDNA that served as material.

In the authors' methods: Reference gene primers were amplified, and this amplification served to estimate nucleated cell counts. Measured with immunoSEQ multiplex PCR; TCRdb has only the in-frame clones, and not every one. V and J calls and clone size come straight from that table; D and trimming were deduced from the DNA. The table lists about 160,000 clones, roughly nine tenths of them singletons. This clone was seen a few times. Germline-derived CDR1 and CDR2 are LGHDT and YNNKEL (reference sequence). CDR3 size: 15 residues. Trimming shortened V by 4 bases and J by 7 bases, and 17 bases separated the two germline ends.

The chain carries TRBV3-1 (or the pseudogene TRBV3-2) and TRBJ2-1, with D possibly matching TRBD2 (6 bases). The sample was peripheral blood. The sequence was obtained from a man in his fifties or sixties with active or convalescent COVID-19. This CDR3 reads CASSLITGSGNEQFF. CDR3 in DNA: TGTGCCAGCAGCCTTATAACAGGTAGCGGAAATGAGCAGTTCTTC.